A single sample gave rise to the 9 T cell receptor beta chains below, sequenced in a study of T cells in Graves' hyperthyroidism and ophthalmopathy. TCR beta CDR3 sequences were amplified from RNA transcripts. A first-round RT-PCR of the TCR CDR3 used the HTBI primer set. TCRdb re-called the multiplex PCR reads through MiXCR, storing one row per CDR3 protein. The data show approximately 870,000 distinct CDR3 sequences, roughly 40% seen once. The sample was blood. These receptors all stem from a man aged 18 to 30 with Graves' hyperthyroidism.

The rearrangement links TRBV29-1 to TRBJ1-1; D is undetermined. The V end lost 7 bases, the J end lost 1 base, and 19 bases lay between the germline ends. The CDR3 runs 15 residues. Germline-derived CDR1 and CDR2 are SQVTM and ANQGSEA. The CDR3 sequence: CSASEKGEGNTEAFF. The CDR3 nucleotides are TGCAGCGCCAGCGAGAAGGGTGAGGGGAACACTGAAGCTTTCTTT.

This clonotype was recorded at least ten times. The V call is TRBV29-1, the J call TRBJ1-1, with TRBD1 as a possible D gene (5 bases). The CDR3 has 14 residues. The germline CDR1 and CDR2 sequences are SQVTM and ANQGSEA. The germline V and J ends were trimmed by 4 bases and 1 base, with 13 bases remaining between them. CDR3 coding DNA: TGCAGCGTTGTAAGGGCAGACAGGAACACTGAAGCTTTCTTT. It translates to CSVVRADRNTEAFF.

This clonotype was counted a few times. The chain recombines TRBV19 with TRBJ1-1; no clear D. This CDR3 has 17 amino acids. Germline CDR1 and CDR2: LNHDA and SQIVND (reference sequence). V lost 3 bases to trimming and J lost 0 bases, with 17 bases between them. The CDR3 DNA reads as TGTGCCAGTAGTATGGGGTTCAGGTCGAGAATGAACACTGAAGCTTTCTTT. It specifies CASSMGFRSRMNTEAFF.

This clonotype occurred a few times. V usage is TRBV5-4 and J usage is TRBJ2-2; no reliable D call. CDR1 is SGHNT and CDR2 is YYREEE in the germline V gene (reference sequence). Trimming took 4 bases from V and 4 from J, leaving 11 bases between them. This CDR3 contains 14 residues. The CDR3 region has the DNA TGTGCCAGCAGCGCTTCGGGTACCACCGGGGAGCTGTTTTTT. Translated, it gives CASSASGTTGELFF.

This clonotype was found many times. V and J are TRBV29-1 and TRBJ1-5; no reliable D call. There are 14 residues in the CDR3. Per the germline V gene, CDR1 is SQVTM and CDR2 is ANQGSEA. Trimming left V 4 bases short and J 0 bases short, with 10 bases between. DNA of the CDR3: TGCAGCGTTGTCGACCCCGATAGCAATCAGCCCCAGCATTTT. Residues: CSVVDPDSNQPQHF.

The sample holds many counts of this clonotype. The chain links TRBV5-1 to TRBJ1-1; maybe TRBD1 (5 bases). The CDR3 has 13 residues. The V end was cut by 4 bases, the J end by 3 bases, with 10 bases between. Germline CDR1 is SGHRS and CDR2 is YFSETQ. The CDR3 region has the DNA TGCGCCAGCAGCACTGGGGGACACACTGAAGCTTTCTTT. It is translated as CASSTGGHTEAFF.

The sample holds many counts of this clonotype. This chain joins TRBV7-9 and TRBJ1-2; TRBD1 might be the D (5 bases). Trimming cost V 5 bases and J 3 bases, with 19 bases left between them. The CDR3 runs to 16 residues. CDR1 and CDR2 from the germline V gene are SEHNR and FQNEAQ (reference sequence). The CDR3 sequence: CASSERGVGRHYGYTF. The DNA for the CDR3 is TGTGCCAGCAGCGAGCGCGGGGTGGGGCGGCACTATGGCTACACCTTC.

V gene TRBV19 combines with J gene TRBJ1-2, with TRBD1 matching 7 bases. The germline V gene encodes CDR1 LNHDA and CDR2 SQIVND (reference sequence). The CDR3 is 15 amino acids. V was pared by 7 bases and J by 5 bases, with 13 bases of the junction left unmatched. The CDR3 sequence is CASKQGRDRLYGYTF. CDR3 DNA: TGTGCCAGTAAGCAGGGTCGGGACAGACTTTATGGCTACACCTTC.

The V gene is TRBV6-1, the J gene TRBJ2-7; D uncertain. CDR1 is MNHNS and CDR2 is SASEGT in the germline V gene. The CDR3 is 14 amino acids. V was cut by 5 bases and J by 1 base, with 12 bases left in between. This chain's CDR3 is CASSQQKISYEQYF. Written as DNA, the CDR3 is TGTGCCAGCAGTCAACAGAAGATTTCCTACGAGCAGTACTTC.